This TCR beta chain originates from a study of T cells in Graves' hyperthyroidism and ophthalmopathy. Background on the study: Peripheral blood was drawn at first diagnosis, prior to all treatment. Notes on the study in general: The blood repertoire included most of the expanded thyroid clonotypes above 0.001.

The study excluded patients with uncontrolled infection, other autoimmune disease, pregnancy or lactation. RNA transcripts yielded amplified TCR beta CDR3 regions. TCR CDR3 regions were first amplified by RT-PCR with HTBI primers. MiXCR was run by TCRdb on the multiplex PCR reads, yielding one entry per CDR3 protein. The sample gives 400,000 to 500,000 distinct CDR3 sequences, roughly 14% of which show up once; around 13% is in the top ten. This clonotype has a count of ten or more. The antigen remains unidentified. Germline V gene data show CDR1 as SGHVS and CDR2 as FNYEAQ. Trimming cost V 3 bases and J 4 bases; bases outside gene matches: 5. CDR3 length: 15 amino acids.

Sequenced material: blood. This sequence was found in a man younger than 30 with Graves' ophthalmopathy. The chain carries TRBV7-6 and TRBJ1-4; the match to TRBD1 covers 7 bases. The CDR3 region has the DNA TGTGCCAGCAGCTTGGGGACAGCGATTAATGAAAAACTGTTTTTT. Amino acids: CASSLGTAINEKLFF.